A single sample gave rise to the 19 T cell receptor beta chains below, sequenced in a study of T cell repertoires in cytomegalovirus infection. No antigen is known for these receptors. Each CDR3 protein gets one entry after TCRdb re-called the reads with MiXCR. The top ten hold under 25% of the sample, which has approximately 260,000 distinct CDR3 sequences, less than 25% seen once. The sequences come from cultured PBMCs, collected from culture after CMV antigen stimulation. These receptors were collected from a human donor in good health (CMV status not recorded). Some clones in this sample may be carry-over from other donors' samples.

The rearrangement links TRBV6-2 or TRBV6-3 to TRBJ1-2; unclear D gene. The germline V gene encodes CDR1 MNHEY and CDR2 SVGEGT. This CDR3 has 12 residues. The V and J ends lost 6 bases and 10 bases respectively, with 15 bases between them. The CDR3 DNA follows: TGTGCCAGCAGCTCCTCGATCAGTAACTACACCTTC. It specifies CASSSSISNYTF.

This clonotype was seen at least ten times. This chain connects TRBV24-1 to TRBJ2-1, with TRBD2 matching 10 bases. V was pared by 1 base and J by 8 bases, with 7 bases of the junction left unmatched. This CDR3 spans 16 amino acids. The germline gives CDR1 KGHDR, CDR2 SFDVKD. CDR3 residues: CATSDFSSGSSHEQFF. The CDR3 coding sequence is TGTGCCACCAGTGATTTTTCTAGCGGGAGTTCTCATGAGCAGTTCTTC.

The CDR3 DNA follows: TGTGCCAGCAGCTGGGGGACAGGGGGTCGGGAGCAGTTCTTC. It translates to CASSWGTGGREQFF. The chain has TRBV11-2 and TRBJ2-1; 11 bases fit TRBD1. Trimming removed 4 bases from V and 10 bases from J; junction bases left unmatched: 6. This CDR3 is 14 amino acids long. CDR1 is SGHAT, CDR2 FQNNGV, per germline.

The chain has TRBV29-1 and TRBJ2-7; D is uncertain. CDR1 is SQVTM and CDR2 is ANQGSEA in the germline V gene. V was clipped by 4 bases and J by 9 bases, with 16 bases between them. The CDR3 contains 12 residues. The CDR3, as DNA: TGCAGCGTTGTGGGTCAGGATACCGGGCAGTACGTC. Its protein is CSVVGQDTGQYV.

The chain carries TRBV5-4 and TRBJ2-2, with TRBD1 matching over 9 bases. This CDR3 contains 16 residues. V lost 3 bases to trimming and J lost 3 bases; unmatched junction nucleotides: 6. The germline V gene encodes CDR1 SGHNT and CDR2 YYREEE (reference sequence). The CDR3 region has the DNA TGTGCCAGCAGCTGGGCGGACAGGGGCTACACCGGGGAGCTGTTTTTT. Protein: CASSWADRGYTGELFF.

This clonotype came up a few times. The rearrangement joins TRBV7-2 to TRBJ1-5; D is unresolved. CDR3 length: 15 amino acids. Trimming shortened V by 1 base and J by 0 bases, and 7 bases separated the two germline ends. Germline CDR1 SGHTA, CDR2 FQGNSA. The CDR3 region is CASSLVAYSNQPQHF. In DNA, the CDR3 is TGTGCCAGCAGCTTAGTTGCTTATAGCAATCAGCCCCAGCATTTT.

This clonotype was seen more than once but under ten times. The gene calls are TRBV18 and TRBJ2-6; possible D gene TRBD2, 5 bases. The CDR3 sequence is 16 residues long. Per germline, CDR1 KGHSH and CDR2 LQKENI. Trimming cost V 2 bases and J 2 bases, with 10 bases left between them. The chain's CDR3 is CASSPKGGAGANVLTF. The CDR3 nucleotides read TGTGCCAGCTCACCAAAAGGAGGAGCTGGGGCCAACGTCCTGACTTTC.

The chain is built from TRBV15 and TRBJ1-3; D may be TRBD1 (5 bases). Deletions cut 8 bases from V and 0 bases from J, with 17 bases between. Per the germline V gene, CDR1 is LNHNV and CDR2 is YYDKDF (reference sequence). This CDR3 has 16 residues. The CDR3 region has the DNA TGTGCCACCGAAAGAGGGGCCAGCGGCTCTGGAAACACCATATATTTT. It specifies CATERGASGSGNTIYF.

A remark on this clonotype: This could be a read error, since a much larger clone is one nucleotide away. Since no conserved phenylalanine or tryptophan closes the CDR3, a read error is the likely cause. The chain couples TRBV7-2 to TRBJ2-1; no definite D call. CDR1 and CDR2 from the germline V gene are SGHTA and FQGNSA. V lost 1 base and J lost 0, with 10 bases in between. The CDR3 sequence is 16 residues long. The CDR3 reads CASSLGAISSYNEQFS. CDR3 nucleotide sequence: TGTGCCAGCAGCTTAGGAGCCATCAGCTCCTACAATGAGCAGTTCTCC.

CDR3 bases: TGTGCCAGCAGCCCCTGGAGTGGACTAGCGGAACAAGAGACCCAGTACTTC. Protein sequence: CASSPWSGLAEQETQYF. This chain connects TRBV5-4 to TRBJ2-5; 10 bases fit TRBD2. The trim removed 4 bases at V and 2 bases at J, leaving 11 bases unmatched. Germline CDR1 SGHNT, CDR2 YYREEE (reference sequence). The CDR3 spans 17 residues. The full variable domain, rest sourced from reference TRBV5-4 and TRBJ2-5, is ETGVTQSPTHLIKTRGQQVTLRCSSQSGHNTVSWYQQALGQGPQFIFQYYREEENGRGNFPPRFSGLQFPNYSSELNVNALELDDSALYLCASSPWSGLAEQETQYFGPGTRLLVL.

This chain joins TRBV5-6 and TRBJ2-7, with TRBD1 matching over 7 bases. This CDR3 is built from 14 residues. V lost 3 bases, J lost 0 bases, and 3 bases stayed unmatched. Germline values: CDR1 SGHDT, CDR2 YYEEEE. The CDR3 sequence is CASSWTGNSYEQYV. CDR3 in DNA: TGTGCCAGCAGCTGGACAGGAAACTCCTACGAGCAGTACGTC.

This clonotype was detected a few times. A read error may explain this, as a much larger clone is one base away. CDR3 amino acids: CASSTTGGSGNTIYF. The CDR3 nucleotides read TGTGCCAGCAGTACAACAGGGGGCTCTGGAAACACCATATATTTT. The chain joins TRBV6-1 to TRBJ1-3, with 8 bases that match TRBD1. V dropped 5 bases and J dropped 0; count of bases not matched to a gene: 3. Germline-derived CDR1 and CDR2 are MNHNS and SASEGT. The CDR3 is 15 amino acids.

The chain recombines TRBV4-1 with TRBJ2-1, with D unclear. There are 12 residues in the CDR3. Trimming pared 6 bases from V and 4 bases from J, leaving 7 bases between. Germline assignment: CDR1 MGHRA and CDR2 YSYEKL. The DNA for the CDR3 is TGCGCCAGCAGGAACCGGTACAATGAGCAGTTCTTC. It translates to CASRNRYNEQFF.

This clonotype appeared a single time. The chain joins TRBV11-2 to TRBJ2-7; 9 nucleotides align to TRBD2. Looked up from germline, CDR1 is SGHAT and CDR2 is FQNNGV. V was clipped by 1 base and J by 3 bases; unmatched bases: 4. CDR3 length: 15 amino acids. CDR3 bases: TGTGCCAGCAGCTTAGGGACTAGCGCCTACTACGAGCAGTACGTC. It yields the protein CASSLGTSAYYEQYV.

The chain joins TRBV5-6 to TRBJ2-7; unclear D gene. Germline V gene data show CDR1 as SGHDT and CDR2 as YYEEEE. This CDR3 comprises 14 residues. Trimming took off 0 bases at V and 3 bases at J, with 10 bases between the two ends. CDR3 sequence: CASSLALRDYEQYV. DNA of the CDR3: TGTGCCAGCAGCTTGGCCCTTAGGGACTACGAGCAGTACGTC.

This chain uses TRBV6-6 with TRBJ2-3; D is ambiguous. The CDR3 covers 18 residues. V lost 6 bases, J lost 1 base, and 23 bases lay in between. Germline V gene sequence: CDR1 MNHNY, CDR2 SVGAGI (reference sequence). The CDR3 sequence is CASSLGAVAPRGTDTQYF. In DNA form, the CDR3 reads TGTGCCAGCAGCTTAGGAGCCGTAGCCCCTCGCGGCACAGATACGCAGTATTTT.

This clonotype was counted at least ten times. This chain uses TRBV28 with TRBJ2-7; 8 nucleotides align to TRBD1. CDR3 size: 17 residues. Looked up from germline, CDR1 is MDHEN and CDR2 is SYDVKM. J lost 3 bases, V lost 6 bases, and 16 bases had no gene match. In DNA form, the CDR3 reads TGTGCCAGCAGCCGTATCCCAGGACAGGGTGGTTACTACGAGCAGTACTTC. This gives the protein CASSRIPGQGGYYEQYF.

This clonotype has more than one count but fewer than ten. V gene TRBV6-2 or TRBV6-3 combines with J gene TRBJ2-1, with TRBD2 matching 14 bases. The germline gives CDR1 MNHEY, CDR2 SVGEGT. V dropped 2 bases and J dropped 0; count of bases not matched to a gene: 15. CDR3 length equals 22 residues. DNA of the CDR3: TGTGCCAGCAGTTACGATACTTCGGGACTAGCGGGAGTGAGGAGCTCCTACAATGAGCAGTTCTTC. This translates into CASSYDTSGLAGVRSSYNEQFF.

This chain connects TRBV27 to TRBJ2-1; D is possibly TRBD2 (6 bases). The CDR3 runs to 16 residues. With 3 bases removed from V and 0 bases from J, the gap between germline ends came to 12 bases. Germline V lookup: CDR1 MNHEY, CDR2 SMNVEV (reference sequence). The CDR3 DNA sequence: TGTGCCAGCAGTTTTGATAGCGGCGGCTCCTACAATGAGCAGTTCTTC. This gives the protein CASSFDSGGSYNEQFF.